These 22 T cell receptor beta chains were sequenced from one sample in a study of T cell responses to AZD1222 COVID-19 vaccine. Data came from immunoSEQ multiplex PCR; TCRdb stores just in-frame clones and leaves some out. Altogether 95,000 to 100,000 clones are present, around 90% being singletons, with the ten largest covering 9.5% to 15%. The sample consisted of peripheral blood, taken on day 0 of AZD1222 vaccination. Receptors were obtained from an adult in good health.

The chain recombines TRBV4-2 with TRBJ2-7; D is possibly TRBD1 (5 bases). CDR3 size: 11 residues. CDR1 and CDR2 (germline): LGHNA, YNFKEQ. V lost 0 bases, J lost 10 bases, and 7 bases lay in between. CDR3 bases: TGTGCCAGCAGCCAAGAAGGGGCTCAGTACTTC. Its protein is CASSQEGAQYF.

This clone was observed a handful of times. V usage is TRBV28 and J usage is TRBJ2-1; possibly TRBD1 or TRBD2 for D (5 bases each). CDR3 size: 12 residues. V was clipped by 2 bases and J by 8 bases, with 7 bases between them. Germline CDR1 and CDR2: MDHEN and SYDVKM. In nucleotides, the CDR3 is TGTGCCAGCAGTTTACAGGGAGATGAGCAGTTCTTC. Its translation is CASSLQGDEQFF.

The chain is built from TRBV4-3 and TRBJ2-1, with TRBD2 identical over 11 bases. V lost 0 bases and J lost 3; bases outside the gene matches: 4. The germline CDR1 and CDR2 sequences are LGHNA and YSLEER. There are 17 residues in the CDR3. Here the CDR3 DNA reads TGCGCCAGCAGCCAAGATCCGGGACTAGCGGTCTACAATGAGCAGTTCTTC. Its translation: CASSQDPGLAVYNEQFF.

V usage is TRBV15 and J usage is TRBJ2-7; D remains unclear. The CDR3 is made up of 15 amino acids. V was pared by 0 bases and J by 7 bases, with 16 bases between. CDR1 and CDR2 from the germline V gene are LNHNV and YYDKDF (reference sequence). Here the CDR3 DNA reads TGTGCCACCAGCAGAGATTCCCCCAGAGCTTCGGAGCAGTACTTC. This encodes CATSRDSPRASEQYF.

The chain employs TRBV19 and TRBJ2-1, with D tentatively TRBD2 (6 bases). The CDR3 has 14 residues. Per the germline V gene, CDR1 is LNHDA and CDR2 is SQIVND (reference sequence). V was shortened by 5 bases and J by 5 bases, with 13 bases between the two germline ends. CDR3 region: CASSPERADNEQFF. Written as DNA, the CDR3 is TGTGCCAGTAGTCCCGAGCGGGCCGACAATGAGCAGTTCTTC.

The V gene is TRBV3-1 (or the pseudogene TRBV3-2), the J gene TRBJ1-2; 7 nucleotides agree with TRBD1. Looked up from germline, CDR1 is LGHDT and CDR2 is YNNKEL (reference sequence). Germline trimming cut 4 bases from V and 0 bases from J; bases unmatched to any gene: 5. The CDR3 consists of 15 residues. Here the CDR3 DNA reads TGTGCCAGCAGCCTGGGGACAGCTACTAACTATGGCTACACCTTC. This translates into CASSLGTATNYGYTF.

The rearrangement joins TRBV10-3 to TRBJ2-3; D is uncertain. CDR1 is ENHRY, CDR2 SYGVKD, per germline. CDR3 length: 15 amino acids. V lost 0 bases to trimming and J lost 2 bases, with 9 bases between them. The CDR3 spells CAISESGLATDTQYF. For the CDR3, the DNA is TGTGCCATCAGTGAGTCGGGGTTGGCCACAGATACGCAGTATTTT.

The chain employs TRBV6-5 and TRBJ1-5; unclear D gene. V was cut by 6 bases and J by 0 bases, with 3 bases left in between. The CDR3 runs to 12 residues. CDR1 and CDR2 from the germline V gene are MNHEY and SVGAGI. The CDR3 protein is CASRHSNQPQHF. The CDR3 DNA reads TGTGCCAGCAGACATAGCAATCAGCCCCAGCATTTT.

The chain has TRBV18 and TRBJ2-7; 14 nucleotides align to TRBD2. With V trimmed by 5 bases and J by 7 bases, 7 bases remained unmatched. Per the germline V gene, CDR1 is KGHSH and CDR2 is LQKENI. CDR3 length equals 15 residues. The CDR3 loop reads CASSWTSGGPGEQYF. The CDR3 DNA reads TGTGCCAGCTCATGGACTAGCGGGGGGCCCGGGGAGCAGTACTTC.

This chain joins TRBV5-1 and TRBJ2-3, with a weak D call TRBD1 (5 bases). The germline gives CDR1 SGHRS, CDR2 YFSETQ. The CDR3 consists of 14 residues. The ends were cut back, 0 bases at V and 3 bases at J, with 8 bases in the middle. The chain's CDR3 is CASSLGDRTDTQYF. DNA of the CDR3: TGCGCCAGCAGCTTGGGCGACAGAACAGATACGCAGTATTTT.

The chain has TRBV4-2 and TRBJ1-1; unclear D gene. Trimming removed 1 base from V and 4 bases from J, with 4 bases in between. CDR3 length: 12 amino acids. CDR1 is LGHNA, CDR2 YNFKEQ, per germline. The DNA for the CDR3 is TGTGCCAGCAGCCAAGTGGGCACTGAAGCTTTCTTT. It specifies CASSQVGTEAFF.

The chain has TRBV7-8 and TRBJ1-2; D gene unclear. The CDR3 loop spans 16 amino acids. V lost 1 base, J lost 4 bases, and 16 bases lay in between. The germline V gene has CDR1 SGHVS and CDR2 FQNEAQ. CDR3 sequence reads: CASSLGRPGTFYGYTF. The DNA for the CDR3 is TGTGCCAGCAGCTTAGGGAGACCGGGAACCTTCTATGGCTACACCTTC.

The chain has TRBV7-2 and TRBJ2-5; no clear D gene. From germline, CDR1 is SGHTA and CDR2 FQGNSA. The CDR3 contains 12 residues. Trimming pared 2 bases from V and 5 bases from J, leaving 6 bases between. CDR3 bases: TGTGCCAGCAGCTTAACCCGGGAGACCCAGTACTTC. Encoded protein: CASSLTRETQYF. The full variable domain, completed using reference TRBV7-2 and TRBJ2-5, is GAGVSQSPSNKVTEKGKDVELRCDPISGHTALYWYRQSLGQGLEFLIYFQGNSAPDKSGLPSDRFSAERTGGSVSTLTIQRTQQEDSAVYLCASSLTRETQYFGPGTRLLVL.

The genes are TRBV2 and TRBJ2-1, with D hard to call. Germline CDR1 SNHLY, CDR2 FYNNEI. Trimming left V 1 base short and J 6 bases short, with 7 bases between. There are 13 residues in the CDR3. CDR3 loop: CASSEGATNEQFF. The CDR3 DNA reads TGTGCCAGCAGTGAAGGGGCTACCAATGAGCAGTTCTTC.

The chain employs TRBV10-3 and TRBJ2-6; possibly TRBD2 for D (6 bases). There are 15 residues in the CDR3. Trimming took 3 bases from V and 2 from J, leaving 8 bases between them. In germline, CDR1 is ENHRY, CDR2 SYGVKD. For the CDR3, the DNA is TGTGCCATCAGTGACGGGAGCGCTGGGGCCAACGTCCTGACTTTC. Its translation is CAISDGSAGANVLTF.

The chain employs TRBV9 and TRBJ2-7; 7 nucleotides align to TRBD1. V trimming: 0 bases; J trimming: 6 bases; junction bases outside the gene matches: 9. The CDR3 has 15 residues. Germline assignment: CDR1 SGDLS and CDR2 YYNGEE. CDR3 sequence: CASSVAETGLLEQYF. DNA for the CDR3: TGTGCCAGCAGCGTAGCGGAGACAGGGTTGCTCGAGCAGTACTTC.

The V and J genes are TRBV9 and TRBJ2-7; D may be TRBD2 (5 bases). Trimming cost V 0 bases and J 6 bases, with 13 bases left between them. The V gene's germline CDR1 is SGDLS and CDR2 YYNGEE. This CDR3 region has 14 residues. The DNA of the CDR3 is TGTGCCAGCAGCGTAGGAGGCCTAGCCGGCGAGCAGTACTTC. Translation gives CASSVGGLAGEQYF. Drawing the rest from reference TRBV9 and TRBJ2-7, the complete variable domain is DSGVTQTPKHLITATGQRVTLRCSPRSGDLSVYWYQQSLDQGLQFLIQYYNGEERAKGNILERFSAQQFPDLHSELNLSSLELGDSALYFCASSVGGLAGEQYFGPGTRLTVT.

The chain employs TRBV6-1 and TRBJ2-3, with D possibly being TRBD1 or TRBD2 (6 bases each). Germline CDR1 reads MNHNS; CDR2 reads SASEGT. The V and J ends lost 2 bases and 5 bases respectively, with 11 bases between them. The length of the CDR3 is 14 residues. CDR3 DNA sequence: TGTGCCAGCAGTGAAAGGGGGGCGGGAGATACGCAGTATTTT. It is translated as CASSERGAGDTQYF.

The chain is built from TRBV10-3 and TRBJ1-2; tentative D call: TRBD1 (5 bases). V lost 3 bases, J lost 2 bases, and 13 bases lay in between. The CDR3 is 15 amino acids. Looked up from germline, CDR1 is ENHRY and CDR2 is SYGVKD. The CDR3 loop reads CAISDGGLRNYGYTF. In nucleotides, the CDR3 is TGTGCCATCAGTGATGGGGGACTTAGGAACTATGGCTACACCTTC.

The rearrangement joins TRBV10-3 to TRBJ2-6, with D maybe TRBD1 (5 bases). Trimming took 10 bases from V and 4 from J, leaving 20 bases between them. Germline V gene data show CDR1 as ENHRY and CDR2 as SYGVKD. The CDR3 loop spans 16 amino acids. The CDR3 DNA sequence: TGTGCCACATTAGGCGGTTCAGGGTCCGGGGCCAACGTCCTGACTTTC. Translation gives CATLGGSGSGANVLTF.

This clone occurred a few times. The gene calls are TRBV7-6 and TRBJ2-7, with a weak D call TRBD2 (7 bases). V was trimmed by 4 bases and J by 5 bases, leaving 18 bases between them. The length of the CDR3 is 15 residues. Germline CDR1 SGHVS, CDR2 FNYEAQ. CDR3 residues: CASSSPGGLGNEQYF. CDR3 bases: TGTGCCAGCAGCTCCCCCGGGGGGCTAGGGAACGAGCAGTACTTC.

The V and J genes are TRBV15 and TRBJ2-3, with D possibly matching TRBD2 (6 bases). In germline, CDR1 is LNHNV, CDR2 YYDKDF (reference sequence). V gave up 1 base and J gave up 4 bases, with 12 bases separating them. The CDR3 is 15 amino acids. In DNA form, the CDR3 reads TGTGCCACCAGCAGAGGCGGGGCTGTCCCAGATACGCAGTATTTT. Translated, it gives CATSRGGAVPDTQYF.